This TCR beta chain was observed in a study of T cells in Graves' hyperthyroidism and ophthalmopathy (dated by TCRdb to about 2019). Notes on the research overall: Peripheral blood was sampled at the time of initial diagnosis, prior to any treatment. A discovery cohort of about a hundred patients, 43 with Graves' ophthalmopathy and under 60 with stable Graves' hyperthyroidism, was used to find distinguishing TCR V-J signatures. An independent validation cohort of under 20 hyperthyroidism patients and approximately 17 patients who later progressed to ophthalmopathy tested prospective prediction of ophthalmopathy. The approximately 100 discovery patients were divided at random into training and test sets in a 7:3 ratio. The study also compared thyroid tissue and blood T-cell repertoires from roughly 6 Graves' hyperthyroidism patients. Following sampling, methimazole starting at 30 mg daily was given to hyperthyroidism patients, and high-dose intravenous methylprednisolone was given to ophthalmopathy patients. The paper describes TCR Vbeta CDR3 sequencing of roughly 130 peripheral blood samples, made up of roughly 45 ophthalmopathy patients, around 78 hyperthyroidism patients and roughly 17 progressor patients. Results and caveats for the whole study, not just this receptor: Most expanded thyroid clonotypes (frequency above 0.001) were also detected in blood, suggesting blood repertoires may reflect thyroid immune responses. No statistical method was used to set the sample size in advance, and investigators knew the group allocation. A 13 V-J signature model separated ophthalmopathy from stable hyperthyroidism, with around 91% sensitivity and around 84% specificity in cross-validation and 80%/75% in testing. In validation, progression to ophthalmopathy was predicted by the model with 70% to 71% sensitivity and nearly 75% specificity, a median of about 6.4 months before onset.

As encoded in the germline V gene (reference sequence), CDR1 is MNHEY while CDR2 is SMNVEV. The junction shows trimming of 6 bases on V and 0 bases on J, plus 7 bases between the germline ends. There are 13 amino acids in the CDR3, from cysteine to phenylalanine inclusive. Left in the record is the CDR3 DNA by itself, 39 bases read in frame from the first base. Hyperthyroidism patients were newly diagnosed, with disease duration under 2 months, and aged 18 to 65 years. Any patient with an uncontrolled infection, another autoimmune disease, pregnancy or lactation was excluded. Diagnoses relied on clinical symptoms, serum thyroxine and TRAb, thyroid ultrasound and orbital computed tomography. For progressor patients, blood was drawn at the first diagnosis of hyperthyroidism, before any ophthalmopathy symptoms had appeared. PBMCs were isolated from about 9 ml of fresh peripheral blood by Ficoll-Paque density gradient centrifugation. Progressor patients were initially diagnosed with Graves' hyperthyroidism and developed ophthalmopathy during follow-up. Total RNA was extracted with Trizol reagent, and quality was checked on an Agilent 2100 Bioanalyzer.

Amplification of TCR beta CDR3 regions was carried out from RNA transcripts. For the first round of RT-PCR on the TCR CDR3, the HTBI primer set was used together with the Qiagen OneStep RT-PCR kit. The libraries were constructed in a second round of multiplex PCR and then size-selected and purified. Sequencing of the libraries was done on an Illumina HiSeq2000 using paired-end 100 bp reads. Per the original workflow: SOAPnuke was used to process the raw data, removing reads that contained adapters or uncalled bases, had a mean Phred below 15, or lacked an exact match to the constant primer or identifier. High-quality paired reads were merged with COPE v1.2.5, and unique nucleotide sequences were defined as clonotypes. MiTCR v1.1 was used to align clonotypes to the IMGT TRBV, TRBD and TRBJ reference segments. The analysis included only V-J combinations with a frequency above 0.0001, which together covered 99.2% of the repertoires. A TCS score was defined as the ratio between F50 (clonal expansion) and ExV (chaos), using BLOSUM62-based TCRdist between CDR3 peptides within each V-J. Welch's t-statistics and random forest reduced some 510 V-J features to some 14, which were used in a naive Bayes classifier (R e1071). TCRdb ran its own pipeline on the public reads, namely fastp trimming at Q25 and MiXCR clone calling, and kept in-frame beta chains. Every entry covers one CDR3 protein and lists the most common genes and DNA from its rows. TCRdb, not the original authors, processed these V and J calls. The sample records 370,000 or so distinct CDR3 sequences, roughly 13% of which are singletons. The leading ten clones occupy under 25% of the sample.

This clonotype was detected only a few times. The clone's antigen remains unknown. Base qualities are not at hand, and no much larger clone is one base apart. Sequencing input: blood. The sequence links TRBV27 to TRBJ2-3; the D segment cannot be called with confidence. This clonotype was sampled from a man aged 25-45 years with Graves' hyperthyroidism that later progressed to Graves' ophthalmopathy. The nucleotide sequence reads TGTGCCAGCAGGAGGTCTAGCACAGATACGCAGTATTTT. Translated, it reads CASRRSSTDTQYF.